This T cell receptor (beta chain) stems from a study of T-cell memory formation after mild COVID-19. Study outcomes and limitations: Later expanders leaned toward CD4+, whereas clones contracting from day 15 to 85 were balanced CD4/CD8. For contracting clones, CD4+ ones sat mainly in CM and EM, CD8+ in EMRA.

A remark on this clonotype: Its antigen is as yet unknown.

MiXCR, applied by TCRdb to the 5' RACE reads, yields one record per CDR3 protein. The sample includes a few hundred thousand distinct CDR3 sequences, 14% of them seen just once. Trimming took off 0 bases at V and 4 bases at J, with 13 bases between the two ends. Germline V lookup: CDR1 LNHNV, CDR2 YYDKDF (reference sequence). The CDR3 has 15 amino acids. What was sequenced was PBMCs or a T cell subset sorted from them (not recorded which). This receptor was identified in a man between 18 and 35 years old who had mild COVID-19 (a few samples of this study predate the infection). Cell type and time point are not known. This chain joins TRBV15 and TRBJ2-7, with D perhaps being TRBD1 or TRBD2 (7 bases each). CDR3 nucleotides: TGTGCCACCAGCAGAGAGGGAGGGGGCCGTTACGAGCAGTACTTC. Its protein product is CATSREGGGRYEQYF.